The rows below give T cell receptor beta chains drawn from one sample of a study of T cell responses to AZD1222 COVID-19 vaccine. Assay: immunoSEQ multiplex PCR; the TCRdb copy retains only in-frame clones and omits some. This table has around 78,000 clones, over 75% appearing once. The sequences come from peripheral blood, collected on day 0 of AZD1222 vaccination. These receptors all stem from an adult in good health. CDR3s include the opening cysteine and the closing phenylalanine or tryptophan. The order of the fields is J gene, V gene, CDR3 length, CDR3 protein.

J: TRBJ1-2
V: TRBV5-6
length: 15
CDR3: CASSNTGQGTYGYTF

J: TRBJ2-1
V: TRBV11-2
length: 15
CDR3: CASSLVRGNHNEQFF

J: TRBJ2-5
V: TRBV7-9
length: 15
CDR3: CASSLNGEAGETQYF

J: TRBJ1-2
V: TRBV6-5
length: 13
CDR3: CASSYSRIVRYTF

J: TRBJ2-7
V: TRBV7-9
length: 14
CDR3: CASSYRSSSYEQYF

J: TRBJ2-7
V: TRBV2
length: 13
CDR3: CASSEEGTGARGF

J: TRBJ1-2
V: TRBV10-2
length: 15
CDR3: CASSESRFEGYGYTF

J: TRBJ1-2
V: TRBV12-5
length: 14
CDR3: CASGRGGNLYGYTF

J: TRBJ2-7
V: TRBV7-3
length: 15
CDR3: CASSLTGLGGYEQYF

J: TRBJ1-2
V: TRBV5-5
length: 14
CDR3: CASSLELSNYGYTF